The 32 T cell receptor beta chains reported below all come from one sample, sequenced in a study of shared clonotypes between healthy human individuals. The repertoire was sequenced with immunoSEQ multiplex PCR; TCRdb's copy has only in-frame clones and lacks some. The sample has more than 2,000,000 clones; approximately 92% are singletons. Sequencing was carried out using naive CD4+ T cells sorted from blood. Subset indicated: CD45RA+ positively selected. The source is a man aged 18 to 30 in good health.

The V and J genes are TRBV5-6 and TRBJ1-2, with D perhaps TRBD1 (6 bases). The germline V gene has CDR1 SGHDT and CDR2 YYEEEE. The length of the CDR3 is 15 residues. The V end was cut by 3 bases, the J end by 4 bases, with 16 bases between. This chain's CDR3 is CASSSGRGKAYGYTF. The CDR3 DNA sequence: TGTGCCAGCAGCTCGGGCAGGGGAAAGGCCTATGGCTACACCTTC.

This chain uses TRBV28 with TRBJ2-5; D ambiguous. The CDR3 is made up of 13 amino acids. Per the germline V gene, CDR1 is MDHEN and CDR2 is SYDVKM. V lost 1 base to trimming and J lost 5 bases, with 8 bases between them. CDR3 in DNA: TGTGCCAGCAGTTTATCCGCAACTGAGACCCAGTACTTC. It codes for CASSLSATETQYF.

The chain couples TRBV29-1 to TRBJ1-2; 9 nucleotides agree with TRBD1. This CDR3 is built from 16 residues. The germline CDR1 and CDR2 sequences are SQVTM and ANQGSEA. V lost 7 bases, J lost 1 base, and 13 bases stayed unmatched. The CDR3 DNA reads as TGCAGCGCATTCGGGGTGGACAGGGGTTATAACTATGGCTACACCTTC. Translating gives CSAFGVDRGYNYGYTF.

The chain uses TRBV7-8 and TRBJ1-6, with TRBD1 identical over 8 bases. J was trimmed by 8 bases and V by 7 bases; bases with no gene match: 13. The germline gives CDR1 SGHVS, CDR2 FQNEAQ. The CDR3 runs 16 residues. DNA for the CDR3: TGTGCCAGCACCCCTATATATGGACAGGGATATTCACCCCTCCACTTT. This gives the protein CASTPIYGQGYSPLHF.

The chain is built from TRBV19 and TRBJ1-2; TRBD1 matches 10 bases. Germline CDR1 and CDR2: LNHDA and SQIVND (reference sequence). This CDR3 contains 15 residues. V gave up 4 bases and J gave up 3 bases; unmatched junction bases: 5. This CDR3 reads CASSTGQGEYYGYTF. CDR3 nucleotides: TGTGCCAGTAGTACCGGACAGGGGGAATACTATGGCTACACCTTC.

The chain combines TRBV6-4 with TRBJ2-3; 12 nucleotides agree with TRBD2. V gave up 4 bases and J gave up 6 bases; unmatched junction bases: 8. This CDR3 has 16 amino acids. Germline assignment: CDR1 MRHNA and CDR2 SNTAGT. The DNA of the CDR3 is TGTGCCAGCAGTGCACAGCTAGCGGGGGGGCTGGATACGCAGTATTTT. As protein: CASSAQLAGGLDTQYF.

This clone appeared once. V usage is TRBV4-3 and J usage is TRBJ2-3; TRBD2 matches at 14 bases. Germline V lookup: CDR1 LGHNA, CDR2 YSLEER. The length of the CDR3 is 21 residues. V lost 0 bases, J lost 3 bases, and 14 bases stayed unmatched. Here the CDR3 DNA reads TGCGCCAGCAGCCAAGATTATTCGCCGGGACTAGCGGGAGCCCGGACAGATACGCAGTATTTT. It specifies CASSQDYSPGLAGARTDTQYF.

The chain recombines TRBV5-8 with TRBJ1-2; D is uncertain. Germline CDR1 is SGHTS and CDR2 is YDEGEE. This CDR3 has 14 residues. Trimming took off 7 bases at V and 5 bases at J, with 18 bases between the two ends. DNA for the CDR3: TGTGCCAGCGGAAGGACCTCCCTAGGGTATGGCTACACCTTC. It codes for CASGRTSLGYGYTF. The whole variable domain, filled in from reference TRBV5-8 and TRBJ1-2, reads EAGVTQSPTHLIKTRGQQATLRCSPISGHTSVYWYQQALGLGLQFLLWYDEGEERNRGNFPPRFSGRQFPNYSSELNVNALELEDSALYLCASGRTSLGYGYTFGSGTRLTVV.

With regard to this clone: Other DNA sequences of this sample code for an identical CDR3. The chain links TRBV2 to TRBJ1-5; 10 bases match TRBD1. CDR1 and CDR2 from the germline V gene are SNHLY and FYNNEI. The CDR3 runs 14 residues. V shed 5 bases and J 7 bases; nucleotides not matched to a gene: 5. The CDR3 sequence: CASSRTGGGQPQHF. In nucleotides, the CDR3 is TGTGCCAGCAGTAGGACAGGGGGAGGCCAGCCCCAGCATTTT.

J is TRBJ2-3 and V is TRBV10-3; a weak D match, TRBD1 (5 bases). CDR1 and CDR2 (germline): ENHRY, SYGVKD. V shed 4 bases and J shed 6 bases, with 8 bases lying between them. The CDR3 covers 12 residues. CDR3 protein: CAISGTSDTQYF. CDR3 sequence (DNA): TGTGCCATCAGTGGGACATCGGATACGCAGTATTTT.

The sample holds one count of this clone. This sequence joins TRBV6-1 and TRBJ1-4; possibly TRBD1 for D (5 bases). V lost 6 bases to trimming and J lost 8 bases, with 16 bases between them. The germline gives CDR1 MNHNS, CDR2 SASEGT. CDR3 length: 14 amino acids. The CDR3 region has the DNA TGTGCCAGCAGGAGAGAGGGTGGGGGAGAAAAACTGTTTTTT. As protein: CASRREGGGEKLFF.

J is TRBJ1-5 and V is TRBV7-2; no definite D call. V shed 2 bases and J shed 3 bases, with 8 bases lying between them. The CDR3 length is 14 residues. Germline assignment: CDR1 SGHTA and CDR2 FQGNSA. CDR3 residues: CASSLLGPNQPQHF. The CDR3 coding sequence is TGTGCCAGCAGCTTATTAGGGCCCAATCAGCCCCAGCATTTT.

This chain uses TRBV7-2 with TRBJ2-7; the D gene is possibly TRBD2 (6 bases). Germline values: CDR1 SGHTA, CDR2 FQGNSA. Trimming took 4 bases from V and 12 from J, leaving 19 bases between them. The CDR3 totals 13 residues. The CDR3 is CASSSLPGRGTYF. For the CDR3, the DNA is TGTGCCAGCAGCTCCCTCCCGGGTCGGGGGACGTACTTC.

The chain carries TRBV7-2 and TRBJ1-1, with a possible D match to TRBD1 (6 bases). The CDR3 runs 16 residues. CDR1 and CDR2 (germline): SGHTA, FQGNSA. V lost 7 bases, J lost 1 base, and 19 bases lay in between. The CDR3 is CASNPGGDRPNTEAFF. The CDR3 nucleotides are TGTGCCAGCAACCCAGGTGGAGACAGGCCGAACACTGAAGCTTTCTTT. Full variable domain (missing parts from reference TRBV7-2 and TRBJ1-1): GAGVSQSPSNKVTEKGKDVELRCDPISGHTALYWYRQSLGQGLEFLIYFQGNSAPDKSGLPSDRFSAERTGGSVSTLTIQRTQQEDSAVYLCASNPGGDRPNTEAFFGQGTRLTVV.

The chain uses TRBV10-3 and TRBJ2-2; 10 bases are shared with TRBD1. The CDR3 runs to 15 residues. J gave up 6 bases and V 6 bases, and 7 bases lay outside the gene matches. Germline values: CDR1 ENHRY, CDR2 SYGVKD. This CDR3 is CAIREGTGVSGELFF. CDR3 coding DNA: TGTGCCATCAGGGAGGGGACAGGGGTTTCCGGGGAGCTGTTTTTT.

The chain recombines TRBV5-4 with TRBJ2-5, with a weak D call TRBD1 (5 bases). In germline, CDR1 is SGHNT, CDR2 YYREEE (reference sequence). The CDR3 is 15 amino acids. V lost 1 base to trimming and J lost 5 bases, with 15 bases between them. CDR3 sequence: CASSLSTGNWETQYF. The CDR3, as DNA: TGTGCCAGCAGCTTGTCTACAGGCAATTGGGAGACCCAGTACTTC.

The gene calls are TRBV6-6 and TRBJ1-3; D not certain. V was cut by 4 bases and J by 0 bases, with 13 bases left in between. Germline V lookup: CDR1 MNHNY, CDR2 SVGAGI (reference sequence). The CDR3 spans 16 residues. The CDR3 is CASSSQTSLSGNTIYF. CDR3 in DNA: TGTGCCAGCAGTTCCCAGACATCCCTCTCTGGAAACACCATATATTTT.

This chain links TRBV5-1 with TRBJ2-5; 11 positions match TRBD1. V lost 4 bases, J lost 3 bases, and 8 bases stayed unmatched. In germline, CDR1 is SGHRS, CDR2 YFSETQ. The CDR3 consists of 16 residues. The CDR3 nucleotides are TGCGCCAGCAGCCAAAGGACAGGGGGCGTTGAAGAGACCCAGTACTTC. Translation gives CASSQRTGGVEETQYF. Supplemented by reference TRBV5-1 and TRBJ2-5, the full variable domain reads KAGVTQTPRYLIKTRGQQVTLSCSPISGHRSVSWYQQTPGQGLQFLFEYFSETQRNKGNFPGRFSGRQFSNSRSEMNVSTLELGDSALYLCASSQRTGGVEETQYFGPGTRLLVL.

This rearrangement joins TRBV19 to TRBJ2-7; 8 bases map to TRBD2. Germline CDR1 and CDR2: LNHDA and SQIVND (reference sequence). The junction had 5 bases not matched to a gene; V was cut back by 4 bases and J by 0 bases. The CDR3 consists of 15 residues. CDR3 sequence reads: CASSTHAGGSYEQYF. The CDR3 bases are TGTGCCAGTAGTACCCACGCGGGAGGCTCCTACGAGCAGTACTTC.

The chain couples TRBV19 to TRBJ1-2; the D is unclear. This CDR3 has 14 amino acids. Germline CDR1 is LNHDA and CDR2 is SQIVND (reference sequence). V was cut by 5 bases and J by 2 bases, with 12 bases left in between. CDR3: CASSSSNRNYGYTF. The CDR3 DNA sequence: TGTGCCAGTAGTTCTTCGAACCGGAACTATGGCTACACCTTC.

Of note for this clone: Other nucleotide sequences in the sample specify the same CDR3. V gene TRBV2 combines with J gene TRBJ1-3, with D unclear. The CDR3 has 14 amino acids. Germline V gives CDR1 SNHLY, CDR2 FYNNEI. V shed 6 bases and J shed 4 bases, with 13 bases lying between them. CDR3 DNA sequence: TGTGCCAGCAGCGTATCCGGCGGAGGAAACACCATATATTTT. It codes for CASSVSGGGNTIYF.

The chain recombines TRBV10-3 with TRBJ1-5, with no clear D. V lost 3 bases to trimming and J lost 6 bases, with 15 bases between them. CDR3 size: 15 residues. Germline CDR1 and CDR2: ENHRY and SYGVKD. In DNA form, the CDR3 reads TGTGCCATCAGTGATACTCCCTCTCCAGGTCAGCCCCAGCATTTT. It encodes CAISDTPSPGQPQHF.

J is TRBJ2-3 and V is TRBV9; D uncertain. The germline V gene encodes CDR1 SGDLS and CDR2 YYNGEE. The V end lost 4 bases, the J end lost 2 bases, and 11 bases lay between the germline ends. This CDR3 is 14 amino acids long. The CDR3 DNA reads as TGTGCCAGCAGCTCGCGAGTTGTCACAGATACGCAGTATTTT. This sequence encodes CASSSRVVTDTQYF.

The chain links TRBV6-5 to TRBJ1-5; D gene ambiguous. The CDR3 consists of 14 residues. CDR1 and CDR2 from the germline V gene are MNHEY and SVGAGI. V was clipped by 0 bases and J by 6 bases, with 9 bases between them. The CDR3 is CASSYSGITQPQHF. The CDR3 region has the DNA TGTGCCAGCAGTTACTCGGGGATTACTCAGCCCCAGCATTTT.

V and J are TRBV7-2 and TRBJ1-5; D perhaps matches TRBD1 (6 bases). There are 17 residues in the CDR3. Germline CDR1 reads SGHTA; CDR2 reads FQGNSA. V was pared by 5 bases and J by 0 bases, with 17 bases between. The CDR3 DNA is TGTGCCAGCAGCCCCGAGGACAGACCGAATAGCAATCAGCCCCAGCATTTT. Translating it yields CASSPEDRPNSNQPQHF.

DNA of the CDR3: TGTGCCAGCAGTTCACCGGGACAGGGGGCTTTCGAAGCTTTCTTT. It codes for CASSSPGQGAFEAFF. The chain is built from TRBV6-5 and TRBJ1-1; 12 bases are shared with TRBD1. Per germline, CDR1 MNHEY and CDR2 SVGAGI. This CDR3 has 15 residues. The ends lost 4 bases at V and 8 bases at J; junction bases unmatched: 8.

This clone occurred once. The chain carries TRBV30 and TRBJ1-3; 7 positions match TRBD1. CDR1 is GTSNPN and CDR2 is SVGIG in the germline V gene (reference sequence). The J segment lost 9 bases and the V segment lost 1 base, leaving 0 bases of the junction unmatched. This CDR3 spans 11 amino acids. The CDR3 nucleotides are TGTGCCTGGAGTGACAGGGGCACCATATATTTT. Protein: CAWSDRGTIYF.

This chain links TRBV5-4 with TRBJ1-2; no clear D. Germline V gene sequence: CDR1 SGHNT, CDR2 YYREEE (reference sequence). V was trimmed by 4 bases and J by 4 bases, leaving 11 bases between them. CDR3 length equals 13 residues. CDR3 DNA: TGTGCCAGCAGCCCCACAGACTTCTATGGCTACACCTTC. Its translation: CASSPTDFYGYTF. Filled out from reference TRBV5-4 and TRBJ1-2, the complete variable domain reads ETGVTQSPTHLIKTRGQQVTLRCSSQSGHNTVSWYQQALGQGPQFIFQYYREEENGRGNFPPRFSGLQFPNYSSELNVNALELDDSALYLCASSPTDFYGYTFGSGTRLTVV.

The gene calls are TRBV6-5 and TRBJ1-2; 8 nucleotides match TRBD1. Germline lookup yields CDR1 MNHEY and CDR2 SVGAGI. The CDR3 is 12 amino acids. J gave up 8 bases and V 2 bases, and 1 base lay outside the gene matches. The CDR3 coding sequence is TGTGCCAGCAGTTACCCAGGGGGCGGCTACACCTTC. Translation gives CASSYPGGGYTF.

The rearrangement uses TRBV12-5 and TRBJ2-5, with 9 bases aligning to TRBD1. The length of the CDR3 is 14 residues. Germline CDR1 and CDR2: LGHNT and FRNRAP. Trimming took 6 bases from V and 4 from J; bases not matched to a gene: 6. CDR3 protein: CASGSGTGLETQYF. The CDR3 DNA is TGTGCTAGTGGCTCCGGGACAGGGTTAGAGACCCAGTACTTC. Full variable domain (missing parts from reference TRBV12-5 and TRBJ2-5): DARVTQTPRHKVTEMGQEVTMRCQPILGHNTVFWYRQTMMQGLELLAYFRNRAPLDDSGMPKDRFSAEMPDATLATLKIQPSEPRDSAVYFCASGSGTGLETQYFGPGTRLLVL.

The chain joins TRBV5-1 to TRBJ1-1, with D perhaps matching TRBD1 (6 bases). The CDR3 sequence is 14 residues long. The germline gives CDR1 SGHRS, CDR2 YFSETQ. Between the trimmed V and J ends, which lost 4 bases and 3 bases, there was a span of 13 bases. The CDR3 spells CASSLEEGDTEAFF. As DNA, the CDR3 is TGCGCCAGCAGCCTGGAGGAGGGGGACACTGAAGCTTTCTTT.

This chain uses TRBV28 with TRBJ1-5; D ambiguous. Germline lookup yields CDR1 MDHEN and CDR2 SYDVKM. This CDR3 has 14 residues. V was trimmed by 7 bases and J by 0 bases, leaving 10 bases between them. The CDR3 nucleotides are TGTGCCAGCACGGACCCTTATAGCAATCAGCCCCAGCATTTT. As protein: CASTDPYSNQPQHF. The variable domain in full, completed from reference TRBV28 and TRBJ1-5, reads DVKVTQSSRYLVKRTGEKVFLECVQDMDHENMFWYRQDPGLGLRLIYFSYDVKMKEKGDIPEGYSVSREKKERFSLILESASTNQTSMYLCASTDPYSNQPQHFGDGTRLSIL.